One and the same sample provided the 32 T cell receptor beta chains below, sequenced in a study of T cells after yellow fever vaccination. Via MiXCR, TCRdb re-called the 5' RACE reads, giving one row per CDR3 protein. This sample has around 600,000 distinct CDR3 sequences, with approximately 13% found just once. The material was PBMCs, obtained on the day of the yellow fever booster vaccination. All receptors come from a man younger than 45 who received the YFV17D yellow fever vaccine.

This chain joins TRBV7-9 and TRBJ1-1; 8 bases are a match to TRBD1. Germline V gene sequence: CDR1 SEHNR, CDR2 FQNEAQ (reference sequence). The junction had 6 bases not matched to a gene; V was cut back by 3 bases and J by 3 bases. There are 15 residues in the CDR3. CDR3 nucleotides: TGTGCCAGCAGCTTGCCCGGACAGGGATACACTGAAGCTTTCTTT. Amino acids: CASSLPGQGYTEAFF.

The chain couples TRBV7-8 to TRBJ2-7; 9 bases map to TRBD1. The V gene end was trimmed by 3 bases and the J gene end by 3 bases; junction bases not matched to a gene: 6. This CDR3 is 15 amino acids long. The germline gives CDR1 SGHVS, CDR2 FQNEAQ. The CDR3 DNA reads as TGTGCCAGCAGCTTCAAGACAGGGGGTTACTACGAGCAGTACTTC. Translated: CASSFKTGGYYEQYF.

This clonotype has just a few counts. This sequence joins TRBV5-5 and TRBJ2-1, with a tentative D call TRBD2 (6 bases). CDR1 is SGHKS and CDR2 is YYEKEE in the germline V gene (reference sequence). The CDR3 has 16 residues. The germline V and J ends were trimmed by 0 bases and 3 bases, with 13 bases remaining between them. The CDR3 DNA reads as TGTGCCAGCAGCTTGGCCAGGAGGGAGCTCTACAATGAGCAGTTCTTC. Encoded protein: CASSLARRELYNEQFF.

Many counts were recorded for this clonotype. The chain couples TRBV7-8 to TRBJ1-3, with 7 bases that match TRBD1. The CDR3 extends over 18 amino acids. Per the germline V gene, CDR1 is SGHVS and CDR2 is FQNEAQ. With V trimmed by 2 bases and J by 2 bases, 12 bases remained unmatched. CDR3 region: CASSLNRGLAEAGNTIYF. CDR3 bases: TGTGCCAGCAGCTTAAACAGGGGTTTAGCTGAAGCTGGAAACACCATATATTTT.

J is TRBJ2-5 and V is TRBV29-1; D is perhaps TRBD2 (6 bases). The V end was cut by 4 bases, the J end by 3 bases, with 12 bases between. The length of the CDR3 is 13 residues. Per the germline V gene, CDR1 is SQVTM and CDR2 is ANQGSEA. CDR3 sequence (DNA): TGCAGCGTTGCATCGGGAGAAGAAGAGACCCAGTACTTC. Translation: CSVASGEEETQYF.

This clonotype was seen a handful of times. This sequence joins TRBV5-1 and TRBJ2-5; D call uncertain. With 3 bases removed from V and 1 base from J, the gap between germline ends came to 10 bases. Germline-derived CDR1 and CDR2 are SGHRS and YFSETQ. CDR3 length equals 14 residues. The CDR3 spells CASSYGRIQETQYF. The CDR3 nucleotides are TGCGCCAGCAGCTACGGACGGATCCAAGAGACCCAGTACTTC.

This sequence joins TRBV19 and TRBJ2-1; TRBD1 matches at 8 bases. The V segment lost 5 bases and the J segment 4 bases; nucleotides outside the gene matches: 7. Germline V CDR1 and CDR2: LNHDA, SQIVND (reference sequence). CDR3 length: 15 residues. CDR3 nucleotides: TGTGCCAGTAGTTCGGACAGGGCCCTTTACAATGAGCAGTTCTTC. Protein product: CASSSDRALYNEQFF.

This clonotype was seen repeatedly, ten times or more. This chain uses TRBV5-1 with TRBJ2-5; 10 bases map to TRBD1. V dropped 4 bases and J dropped 1; count of bases not matched to a gene: 1. Germline CDR1 reads SGHRS; CDR2 reads YFSETQ. The CDR3 covers 14 residues. The CDR3 bases are TGCGCCAGCAGCAGGGACAGGGGCCAAGAGACCCAGTACTTC. Translation: CASSRDRGQETQYF. The full variable domain, completed using reference TRBV5-1 and TRBJ2-5, is KAGVTQTPRYLIKTRGQQVTLSCSPISGHRSVSWYQQTPGQGLQFLFEYFSETQRNKGNFPGRFSGRQFSNSRSEMNVSTLELGDSALYLCASSRDRGQETQYFGPGTRLLVL.

V gene TRBV12-3 or TRBV12-4 combines with J gene TRBJ1-1, with D perhaps TRBD1 (5 bases). CDR3 length: 12 amino acids. Trimming removed 3 bases at V and 9 bases at J, with 11 bases between. The CDR3 here is CASSLGELKAFF. The CDR3, as DNA: TGTGCCAGCAGTTTGGGGGAACTGAAAGCTTTCTTT.

The sample holds a few counts of this clonotype. The J gene is TRBJ2-2, the V gene TRBV2; 7 nucleotides agree with TRBD1. Germline values: CDR1 SNHLY, CDR2 FYNNEI. V lost 1 base to trimming and J lost 2 bases; unmatched junction nucleotides: 4. This CDR3 has 16 residues. DNA of the CDR3: TGTGCCAGCAGTGAAGTAGGGACAGCTAACACCGGGGAGCTGTTTTTT. Residues: CASSEVGTANTGELFF. The variable domain in full, completed from reference TRBV2 and TRBJ2-2, reads EPEVTQTPSHQVTQMGQEVILRCVPISNHLYFYWYRQILGQKVEFLVSFYNNEISEKSEIFDDQFSVERPDGSNFTLKIRSTKLEDSAMYFCASSEVGTANTGELFFGEGSRLTVL.

This clonotype appeared a few times. This chain uses TRBV5-1 with TRBJ1-6; 7 bases align to TRBD1. Per germline, CDR1 SGHRS and CDR2 YFSETQ. This CDR3 spans 15 amino acids. V gave up 0 bases and J gave up 7 bases; unmatched junction bases: 4. CDR3 nucleotides: TGCGCCAGCAGCTTGGCCGGGACAGAAAATTCACCCCTCCACTTT. Its protein is CASSLAGTENSPLHF.

This clonotype has just a few counts. This chain joins TRBV7-2 and TRBJ2-5; tentative D call: TRBD2 (5 bases). The CDR3 loop spans 16 amino acids. Trimming removed 5 bases from V and 5 bases from J, with 21 bases in between. Germline V gives CDR1 SGHTA, CDR2 FQGNSA. The CDR3 loop is CASSRRTGRGMETQYF. In nucleotides, the CDR3 is TGTGCCAGCAGCCGCCGGACTGGGCGTGGGATGGAGACCCAGTACTTC.

The V gene is TRBV12-3 or TRBV12-4, the J gene TRBJ2-6; 7 nucleotides agree with TRBD1. This CDR3 region has 15 residues. The ends lost 3 bases at V and 10 bases at J; junction bases unmatched: 9. CDR3 sequence (DNA): TGTGCCAGCAGTTTGGGTGACAGGGCCCCTAACGTCCTGACTTTC. Its translation is CASSLGDRAPNVLTF.

There are a few counts of this clonotype. This chain links TRBV7-3 with TRBJ1-1; unclear D gene. Germline V gene data show CDR1 as SGHTA and CDR2 as FQGTGA. The V end lost 1 base, the J end lost 3 bases, and 15 bases lay between the germline ends. The CDR3 extends over 16 amino acids. CDR3 sequence: CASSLINPGEYTEAFF. CDR3 nucleotide sequence: TGTGCCAGCAGCTTAATCAATCCCGGGGAGTACACTGAAGCTTTCTTT. The full variable domain, completed using reference TRBV7-3 and TRBJ1-1, is GAGVSQTPSNKVTEKGKYVELRCDPISGHTALYWYRQSLGQGPEFLIYFQGTGAADDSGLPNDRFFAVRPEGSVSTLKIQRTERGDSAVYLCASSLINPGEYTEAFFGQGTRLTVV.

This clonotype was picked up a small number of times. This chain connects TRBV7-2 to TRBJ2-2; TRBD2 agrees at 7 bases. CDR1 is SGHTA and CDR2 is FQGNSA in the germline V gene. The ends lost 3 bases at V and 5 bases at J; junction bases unmatched: 6. CDR3 length equals 15 residues. CDR3: CASSFFLGRTGELFF. Written as DNA, the CDR3 is TGTGCCAGCAGCTTTTTCCTCGGGAGGACCGGGGAGCTGTTTTTT.

V usage is TRBV12-3 or TRBV12-4 and J usage is TRBJ2-1; no definite D call. V was cut by 6 bases and J by 10 bases, with 13 bases left in between. The CDR3 consists of 12 residues. The chain's CDR3 is CASSPNLREQFF. The CDR3 bases are TGTGCCAGCAGCCCCAACCTCAGGGAGCAGTTCTTC.

V gene TRBV20-1 combines with J gene TRBJ2-5; D might be TRBD2 (6 bases). This CDR3 spans 15 amino acids. Germline V CDR1 and CDR2: DFQATT, SNEGSKA (reference sequence). V lost 1 base to trimming and J lost 5 bases, with 17 bases between them. The CDR3 loop reads CSARGLAGRAETQYF. CDR3 sequence (DNA): TGCAGTGCTAGAGGCTTGGCGGGAAGAGCTGAGACCCAGTACTTC.

This clonotype has a handful of counts. The chain combines TRBV5-1 with TRBJ2-7, with D possibly being TRBD1 or TRBD2 (6 bases each). V was trimmed by 0 bases and J by 1 base, leaving 17 bases between them. Germline V gene sequence: CDR1 SGHRS, CDR2 YFSETQ. This CDR3 has 17 amino acids. The CDR3 region is CASSLEGSGGTSYEQYF. In DNA form, the CDR3 reads TGCGCCAGCAGCTTGGAAGGGTCCGGCGGGACATCCTACGAGCAGTACTTC.

The rearrangement uses TRBV11-2 and TRBJ2-1, with D possibly matching TRBD2 (5 bases). V was clipped by 0 bases and J by 9 bases, with 18 bases between them. Germline CDR1 is SGHAT and CDR2 is FQNNGV. This CDR3 comprises 16 residues. The CDR3 sequence: CASSLDRSGPAGEQFF. CDR3 DNA: TGTGCCAGCAGCTTAGATCGCAGCGGACCGGCGGGTGAGCAGTTCTTC.

A note on this clonotype: The junction differs from germline at one of its ends, possibly a read error. The DNA of the CDR3 is TGCGCCAGCAGCGAGCGGGGAAGGAACGCTGAAGCTTTCTTT. The encoded protein is CASSERGRNAEAFF. This chain connects TRBV5-1 to TRBJ1-1; D gene uncertain. There are 14 residues in the CDR3. CDR1 and CDR2 from the germline V gene are SGHRS and YFSETQ.

V usage is TRBV4-3 and J usage is TRBJ1-2; TRBD1 is a possible D gene (5 bases). Trimming took 1 base from V and 2 from J, leaving 17 bases between them. The V gene's germline CDR1 is LGHNA and CDR2 YSLEER. CDR3 length: 17 amino acids. Written as DNA, the CDR3 is TGCGCCAGCAGCCAAGGCCCGATAGGGGAAGAGAACTATGGCTACACCTTC. As protein: CASSQGPIGEENYGYTF.

This clonotype appeared a few times. This chain joins TRBV12-3 or TRBV12-4 and TRBJ2-2; 7 bases agree with TRBD1. CDR3 length: 12 residues. V trimming: 8 bases; J trimming: 3 bases; junction bases outside the gene matches: 0. CDR3 sequence reads: CASGTDTGELFF. CDR3 coding DNA: TGTGCCAGCGGGACAGACACCGGGGAGCTGTTTTTT.

The J gene is TRBJ2-2, the V gene TRBV27; D is undetermined. The V end was cut by 0 bases, the J end by 6 bases, with 8 bases between. The CDR3 is 14 residues long. The V gene's germline CDR1 is MNHEY and CDR2 SMNVEV (reference sequence). The CDR3 bases are TGTGCCAGCAGTTTATCAGGTGCGGCCGGGGAGCTGTTTTTT. This codes for CASSLSGAAGELFF.

This clonotype was detected only a few times. The chain has TRBV6-5 and TRBJ2-7; D gene ambiguous. The CDR3 contains 14 residues. The germline V gene has CDR1 MNHEY and CDR2 SVGAGI. The ends were cut back, 2 bases at V and 2 bases at J, with 10 bases in the middle. The CDR3 nucleotides are TGTGCCAGCAGTTACAATGACGGAGCCTACGAGCAGTACTTC. Its protein is CASSYNDGAYEQYF.

The chain is built from TRBV9 and TRBJ2-1; no definite D call. The V end was cut by 4 bases, the J end by 6 bases, with 17 bases between. The germline gives CDR1 SGDLS, CDR2 YYNGEE. The CDR3 loop spans 15 amino acids. The CDR3 sequence: CASSPRVEHTNEQFF. In DNA, the CDR3 is TGTGCCAGCAGCCCTAGGGTCGAACACACCAATGAGCAGTTCTTC.

The V call is TRBV27, the J call TRBJ2-6, with D perhaps matching TRBD1 or TRBD2 (5 bases each). Germline CDR1 and CDR2: MNHEY and SMNVEV (reference sequence). The CDR3 loop spans 16 amino acids. Trimming pared 3 bases from V and 0 bases from J, leaving 9 bases between. The chain's CDR3 is CASSLGEPSGANVLTF. CDR3 coding DNA: TGTGCCAGCAGTTTGGGGGAACCCTCTGGGGCCAACGTCCTGACTTTC.

The genes are TRBV28 and TRBJ1-4; weak D call: TRBD1 (5 bases). Germline CDR1 is MDHEN and CDR2 is SYDVKM. The length of the CDR3 is 15 residues. Trimming removed 3 bases at V and 5 bases at J, with 13 bases between. The CDR3 DNA reads TGTGCCAGCAGTTTCGAAGGACGGGGGAATGAAAAACTGTTTTTT. Its protein is CASSFEGRGNEKLFF.

This clonotype was seen at least ten times. The chain couples TRBV20-1 to TRBJ1-2; D is uncertain. The CDR3 is 13 amino acids. Germline CDR1 DFQATT, CDR2 SNEGSKA (reference sequence). V lost 3 bases and J 7 bases, leaving 15 bases between the germline ends. CDR3 in amino acids: CSARRADPSGYTF. CDR3 DNA sequence: TGCAGTGCTAGGAGGGCGGATCCCAGTGGCTACACCTTC.

This clonotype was detected a few times. The DNA of the CDR3 is TGCAGTGCTAGGAGGACAGGAGAGTACGAGCAGTACTTC. Its protein product is CSARRTGEYEQYF. The V and J genes are TRBV20-1 and TRBJ2-7, with 7 bases lining up with TRBD1. This CDR3 is built from 13 residues. V shed 3 bases and J 4 bases; nucleotides not matched to a gene: 6. In germline, CDR1 is DFQATT, CDR2 SNEGSKA (reference sequence).

This clonotype has only a few counts. The J gene is TRBJ1-2, the V gene TRBV4-1; D unresolved. Trimming pared 1 base from V and 4 bases from J, leaving 13 bases between. Per germline, CDR1 MGHRA and CDR2 YSYEKL. The CDR3 contains 15 residues. The CDR3 sequence: CASSQVEGSSYGYTF. The CDR3, as DNA: TGCGCCAGCAGCCAAGTGGAGGGTAGCAGCTATGGCTACACCTTC.

This clonotype was picked up a small number of times. V gene TRBV7-2 combines with J gene TRBJ1-5; D gene ambiguous. This CDR3 is built from 14 residues. V lost 5 bases, J lost 4 bases, and 12 bases lay in between. Germline V gene data show CDR1 as SGHTA and CDR2 as FQGNSA. The CDR3 bases are TGTGCCAGCAGCACCCGGGGAGGGAATCAGCCCCAGCATTTT. It encodes CASSTRGGNQPQHF.

This clonotype has ten or more counts. For the CDR3, the DNA is TGTGCTACCCGTTGGACAGGGCACGGCTACACCTTC. It specifies CATRWTGHGYTF. The V and J genes are TRBV7-9 and TRBJ1-2, with 8 positions matching TRBD1. CDR1 SEHNR and CDR2 FQNEAQ come from the germline V gene (reference sequence). The CDR3 has 12 amino acids. Based on the CDR3 plus reference TRBV7-9 and TRBJ1-2, the full variable domain is DTGVSQNPRHKITKRGQNVTFRCDPISEHNRLYWYRQTLGQGPEFLTYFQNEAQLEKSRLLSDRFSAERPKGSFSTLEIQRTEQGDSAMYLCATRWTGHGYTFGSGTRLTVV.